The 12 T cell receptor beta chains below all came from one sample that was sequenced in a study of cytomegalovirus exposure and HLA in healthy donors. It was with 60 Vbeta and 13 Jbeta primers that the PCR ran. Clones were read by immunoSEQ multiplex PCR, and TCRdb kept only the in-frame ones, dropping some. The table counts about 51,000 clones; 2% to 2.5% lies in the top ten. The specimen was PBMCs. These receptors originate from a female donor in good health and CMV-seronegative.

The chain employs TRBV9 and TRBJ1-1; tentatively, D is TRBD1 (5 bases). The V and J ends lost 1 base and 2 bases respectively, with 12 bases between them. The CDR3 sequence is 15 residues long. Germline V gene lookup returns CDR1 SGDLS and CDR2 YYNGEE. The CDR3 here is CASSVHGGSNTEAFF. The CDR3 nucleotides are TGTGCCAGCAGCGTACATGGGGGGAGCAACACTGAAGCTTTCTTT.

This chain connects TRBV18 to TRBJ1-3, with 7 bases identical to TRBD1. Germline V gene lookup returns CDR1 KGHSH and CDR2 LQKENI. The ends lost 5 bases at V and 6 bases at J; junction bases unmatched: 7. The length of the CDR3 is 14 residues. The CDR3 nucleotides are TGTGCCAGCTCATTACGACAGGGACAAAACACCATATATTTT. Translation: CASSLRQGQNTIYF.

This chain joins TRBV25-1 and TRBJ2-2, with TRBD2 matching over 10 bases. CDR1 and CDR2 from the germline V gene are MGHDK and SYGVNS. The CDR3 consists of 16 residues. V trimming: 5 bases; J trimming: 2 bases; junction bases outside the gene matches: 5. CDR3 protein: CASSLSSGGNTGELFF. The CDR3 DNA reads TGTGCCAGCAGTCTTTCTAGCGGGGGAAACACCGGGGAGCTGTTTTTT.

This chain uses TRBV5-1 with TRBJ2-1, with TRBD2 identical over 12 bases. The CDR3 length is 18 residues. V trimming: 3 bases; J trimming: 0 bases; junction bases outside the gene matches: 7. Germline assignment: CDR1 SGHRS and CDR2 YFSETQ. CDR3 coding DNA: TGCGCCAGCAGCTCCGGGACTAGCGGGTTCAGCTCCTACAATGAGCAGTTCTTC. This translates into CASSSGTSGFSSYNEQFF.

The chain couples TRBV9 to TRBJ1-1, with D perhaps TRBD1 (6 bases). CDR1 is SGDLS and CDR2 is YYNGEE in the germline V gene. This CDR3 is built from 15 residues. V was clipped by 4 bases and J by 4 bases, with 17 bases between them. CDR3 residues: CASSPGQRGGTEAFF. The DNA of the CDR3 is TGTGCCAGCAGCCCTGGACAGAGGGGTGGCACTGAAGCTTTCTTT.

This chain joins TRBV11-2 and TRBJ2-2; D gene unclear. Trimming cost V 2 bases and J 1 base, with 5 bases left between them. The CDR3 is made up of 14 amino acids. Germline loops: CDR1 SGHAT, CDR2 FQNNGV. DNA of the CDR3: TGTGCCAGCAGCTTATCCGGGAACACCGGGGAGCTGTTTTTT. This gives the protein CASSLSGNTGELFF.

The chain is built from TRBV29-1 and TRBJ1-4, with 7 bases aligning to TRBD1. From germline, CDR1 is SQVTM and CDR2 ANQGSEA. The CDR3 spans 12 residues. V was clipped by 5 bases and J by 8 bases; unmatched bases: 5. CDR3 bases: TGCAGCGTTTATGACAGGGACGAAAAACTGTTTTTT. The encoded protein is CSVYDRDEKLFF.

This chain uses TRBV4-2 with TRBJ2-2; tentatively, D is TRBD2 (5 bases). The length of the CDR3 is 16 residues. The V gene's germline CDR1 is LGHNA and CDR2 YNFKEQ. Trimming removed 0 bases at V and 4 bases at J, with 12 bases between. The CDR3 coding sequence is TGTGCCAGCAGCCAAGAGGAGCGGAGCTCCACCGGGGAGCTGTTTTTT. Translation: CASSQEERSSTGELFF.

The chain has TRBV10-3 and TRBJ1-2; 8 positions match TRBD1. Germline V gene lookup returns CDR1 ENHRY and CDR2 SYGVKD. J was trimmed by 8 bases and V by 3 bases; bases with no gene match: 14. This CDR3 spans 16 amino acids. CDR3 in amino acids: CAISDSLIGQGEGYTF. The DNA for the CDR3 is TGTGCCATCAGTGATTCGTTAATAGGACAGGGTGAGGGCTACACCTTC.

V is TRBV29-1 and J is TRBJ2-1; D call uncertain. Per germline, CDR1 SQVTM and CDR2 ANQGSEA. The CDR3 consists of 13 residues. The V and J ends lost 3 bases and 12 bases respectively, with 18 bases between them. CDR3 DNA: TGCAGCGTTGACGGCCAGCGACGGAAATTGCAGTTCTTC. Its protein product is CSVDGQRRKLQFF.

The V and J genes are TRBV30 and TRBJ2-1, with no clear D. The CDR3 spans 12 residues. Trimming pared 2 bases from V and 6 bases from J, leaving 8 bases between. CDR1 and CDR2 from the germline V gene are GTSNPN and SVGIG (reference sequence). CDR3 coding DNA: TGTGCCTGGAGTAAGAGTAGCAATGAGCAGTTCTTC. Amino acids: CAWSKSSNEQFF.

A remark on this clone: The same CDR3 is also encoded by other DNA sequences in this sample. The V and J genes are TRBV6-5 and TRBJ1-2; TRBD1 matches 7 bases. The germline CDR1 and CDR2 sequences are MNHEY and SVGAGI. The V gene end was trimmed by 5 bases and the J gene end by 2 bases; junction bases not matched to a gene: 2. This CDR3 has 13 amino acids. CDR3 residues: CASSPTGNYGYTF. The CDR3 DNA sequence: TGTGCCAGCAGTCCGACAGGGAACTATGGCTACACCTTC.